What follows is one T cell receptor beta chain and its context. Its specificity is unknown. This sample is drawn from a study of response to subunit inactivated influenza vaccine. General observations from the study: The authors suggested that few new T cells are recruited per seasonal influenza vaccination.

The CDR3 has 14 residues. Germline lookup yields CDR1 DFQATT and CDR2 SNEGSKA (reference sequence). Trimming pared 3 bases from V and 6 bases from J, leaving 15 bases between. TCRdb reanalysed the RT-PCR reads using MiXCR and keeps one entry per CDR3 protein. The repertoire holds hundreds of thousands of distinct CDR3 sequences, with 11% to 15% as singletons. The chain couples TRBV20-1 to TRBJ2-1; possible D gene TRBD2, 5 bases. This sequence was found in a man aged 45-60 years who received an inactivated influenza vaccine. The input for sequencing was PBMCs from blood, taken 14 to 15 days before vaccination. Here the CDR3 reads CSARDSLTPNEQFF. The DNA of the CDR3 is TGCAGTGCTAGGGACTCTTTAACTCCCAATGAGCAGTTCTTC.